One sample yielded the 9 T cell receptor beta chains listed below, sequenced in a study of cytomegalovirus exposure and HLA in healthy donors. PCR employed 60 Vbeta and 13 Jbeta primers. This table comes from immunoSEQ multiplex PCR, and its TCRdb copy is limited to in-frame clones, with some not included. The table shows some 130,000 clones, with 70% to 80% occurring only once. Sequenced sample: PBMCs. Receptor source: a female donor in good health and CMV-seronegative.

The CDR3 protein is CASARQVNTEAFF. In nucleotides, the CDR3 is TGCGCCAGCGCGCGACAGGTTAACACTGAAGCTTTCTTT. The chain uses TRBV4-1 and TRBJ1-1, with D perhaps TRBD1 (6 bases). This CDR3 is 13 amino acids long. The germline V gene encodes CDR1 MGHRA and CDR2 YSYEKL. V was pared by 8 bases and J by 2 bases, with 12 bases between.

In nucleotides, the CDR3 is TGTGCCAGCAGCCAATGGGACAGGGTGGAGACCCAGTACTTC. It is translated as CASSQWDRVETQYF. The chain is built from TRBV4-2 and TRBJ2-5, with 9 bases fitting TRBD1. The V gene's germline CDR1 is LGHNA and CDR2 YNFKEQ. After removal of 2 bases from V and 5 bases from J, the junction contained 3 bases not matched to a gene. CDR3 size: 14 residues.

This chain joins TRBV30 and TRBJ2-7, with D perhaps matching TRBD2 (5 bases). The CDR3 is made up of 13 amino acids. Germline V gives CDR1 GTSNPN, CDR2 SVGIG (reference sequence). Trimming cost V 0 bases and J 5 bases, with 11 bases left between them. The CDR3 here is CAWSVLRGNEQYF. CDR3 nucleotides: TGTGCCTGGAGTGTACTACGAGGGAACGAGCAGTACTTC.

The rearrangement joins TRBV4-3 to TRBJ2-5, with D tentatively TRBD1 (6 bases). Trimming stripped 1 base from V and 4 bases from J, with 13 bases between. CDR1 is LGHNA, CDR2 YSLEER, per germline. This CDR3 has 15 residues. CDR3: CASSQVAGEGETQYF. DNA for the CDR3: TGCGCCAGCAGCCAAGTAGCAGGGGAAGGAGAGACCCAGTACTTC.

The chain is built from TRBV7-2 and TRBJ1-1; possible D gene TRBD1, 5 bases. Germline V gene lookup returns CDR1 SGHTA and CDR2 FQGNSA. The CDR3 sequence is 15 residues long. With 4 bases removed from V and 1 base from J, the gap between germline ends came to 13 bases. The chain's CDR3 is CASSSKITGNTEAFF. The CDR3 DNA is TGTGCCAGCAGCTCGAAGATAACAGGGAACACTGAAGCTTTCTTT.

The chain is built from TRBV12-5 and TRBJ1-2, with a possible D match to TRBD1 (6 bases). The CDR3 totals 16 residues. Germline V CDR1 and CDR2: LGHNT, FRNRAP. V was pared by 3 bases and J by 5 bases, with 19 bases between. The DNA of the CDR3 is TGTGCTAGTGGTTTACCATTGCAGGGGTCTTGGTATGGCTACACCTTC. Its protein product is CASGLPLQGSWYGYTF.

The V gene is TRBV5-4, the J gene TRBJ2-1; no definite D call. V was shortened by 0 bases and J by 7 bases, with 5 bases between the two germline ends. CDR3 size: 12 residues. Germline-derived CDR1 and CDR2 are SGHNT and YYREEE (reference sequence). CDR3 sequence reads: CASSLGTNEQFF. The DNA for the CDR3 is TGTGCCAGCAGCTTGGGTACTAATGAGCAGTTCTTC. Full variable domain (rest looked up from reference TRBV5-4 and TRBJ2-1): ETGVTQSPTHLIKTRGQQVTLRCSSQSGHNTVSWYQQALGQGPQFIFQYYREEENGRGNFPPRFSGLQFPNYSSELNVNALELDDSALYLCASSLGTNEQFFGPGTRLTVL.

The chain links TRBV30 to TRBJ1-1; tentative D call: TRBD1 (5 bases). This CDR3 spans 13 amino acids. CDR1 and CDR2 from the germline V gene are GTSNPN and SVGIG (reference sequence). Deletions cut 1 base from V and 5 bases from J, with 11 bases between. The CDR3 nucleotides read TGTGCCTGGAGTGGGGGGGGAGGGACTGAAGCTTTCTTT. Its protein is CAWSGGGGTEAFF.

This clone turned up a few times. The chain employs TRBV29-1 and TRBJ1-1; no firm D call. The CDR3 has 11 residues. With 7 bases removed from V and 1 base from J, the gap between germline ends came to 7 bases. Germline V lookup: CDR1 SQVTM, CDR2 ANQGSEA. CDR3 coding DNA: TGCAGCGGACACAGGAACACTGAAGCTTTCTTT. It encodes CSGHRNTEAFF.